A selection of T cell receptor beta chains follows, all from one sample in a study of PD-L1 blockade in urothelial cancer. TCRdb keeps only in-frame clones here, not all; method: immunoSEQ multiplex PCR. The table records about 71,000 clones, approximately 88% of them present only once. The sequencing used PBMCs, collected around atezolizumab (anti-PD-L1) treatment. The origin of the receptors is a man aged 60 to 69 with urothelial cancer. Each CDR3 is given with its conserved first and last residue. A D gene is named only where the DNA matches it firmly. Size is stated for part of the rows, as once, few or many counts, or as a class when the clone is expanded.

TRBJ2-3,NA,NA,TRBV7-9,CASSQGTDTQYF,TGTGCCAGCAGTCAGGGCACAGATACGCAGTATTTT
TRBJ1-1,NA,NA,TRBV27,CASSPPTAKNTEAFF,TGTGCCAGCAGTCCCCCGACAGCGAAGAACACTGAAGCTTTCTTT
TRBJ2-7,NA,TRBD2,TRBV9,CASSVAASGVYEQYF,TGTGCCAGCAGCGTAGCCGCTAGCGGGGTCTACGAGCAGTACTTC
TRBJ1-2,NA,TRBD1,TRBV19,CASSTGTGDLYGYTF,TGTGCCAGTAGTACCGGGACAGGGGACCTCTATGGCTACACCTTC
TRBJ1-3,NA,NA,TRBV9,CASSVGLSGNTIYF,TGTGCCAGCAGCGTAGGGCTCTCTGGAAACACCATATATTTT
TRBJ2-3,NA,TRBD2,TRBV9,CASSPRSGGVGDTQYF,TGTGCCAGCAGCCCCCGTAGCGGGGGGGTTGGAGATACGCAGTATTTT
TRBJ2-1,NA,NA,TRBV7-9,CASSFRGSSYNEQFF,TGTGCCAGCAGCTTCAGGGGTAGCTCCTACAATGAGCAGTTCTTC
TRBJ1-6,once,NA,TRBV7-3,CASSLSGGDSPLHF,TGTGCCAGCAGCTTAAGCGGGGGGGATTCACCCCTCCACTTT
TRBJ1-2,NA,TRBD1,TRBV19,CASSFNAGQGAWRAGSYTF,TGTGCCAGTAGTTTTAATGCCGGGCAGGGGGCGTGGAGGGCCGGGAGCTACACCTTC
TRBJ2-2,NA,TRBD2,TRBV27,CASSSSDFIWASGETNTGELFF,TGTGCCAGCAGTTCCTCCGACTTTATTTGGGCTAGCGGGGAAACGAACACCGGGGAGCTGTTTTTT
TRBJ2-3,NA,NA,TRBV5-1,CASSLAGSTDTQYF,TGCGCCAGCAGCTTGGCCGGGAGCACAGATACGCAGTATTTT
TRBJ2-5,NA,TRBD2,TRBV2,CASQQVAGGWETQYF,TGTGCCAGCCAACAAGTAGCGGGAGGTTGGGAGACCCAGTACTTC
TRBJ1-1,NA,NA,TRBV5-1,CASSLFGSGTNTEAFF,TGCGCCAGCAGCTTATTCGGCAGCGGGACGAACACTGAAGCTTTCTTT
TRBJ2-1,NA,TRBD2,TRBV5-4,CASSLDGGGANEQFF,TGTGCCAGCAGCTTGGATGGCGGGGGGGCCAATGAGCAGTTCTTC
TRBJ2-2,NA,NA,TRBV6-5,CASSYQTAGELFF,TGTGCCAGCAGTTACCAAACGGCCGGGGAGCTGTTTTTT
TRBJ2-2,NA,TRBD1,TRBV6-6,CASRPQGANTGELFF,TGTGCCAGTCGCCCCCAGGGGGCCAACACCGGGGAGCTGTTTTTT
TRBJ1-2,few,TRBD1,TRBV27,CASSLFQGADYGYTF,TGTGCCAGCAGTTTATTTCAGGGGGCGGACTATGGCTACACCTTC
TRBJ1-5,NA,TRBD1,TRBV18,CASSPQGQGAVGNQPQHF,TGTGCCAGCTCACCACAGGGACAGGGGGCGGTTGGCAATCAGCCCCAGCATTTT
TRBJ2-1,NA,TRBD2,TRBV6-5,CASTPSTSGVNEQFF,TGTGCCAGCACCCCCAGCACTAGCGGGGTAAATGAGCAGTTCTTC
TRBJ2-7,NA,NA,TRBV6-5,CASSYSQGSNYEQYF,TGTGCCAGCAGTTACTCGCAGGGATCGAACTACGAGCAGTACTTC
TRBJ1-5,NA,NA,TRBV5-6,CASSYGPSPSNQPQHF,TGTGCCAGCAGCTATGGGCCTTCTCCTAGCAATCAGCCCCAGCATTTT
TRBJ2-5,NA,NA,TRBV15,CATTPGHPLRETQYF,TGTGCCACCACCCCGGGACACCCCCTAAGGGAGACCCAGTACTTC
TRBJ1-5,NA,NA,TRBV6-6,CASSYFSSGGNQPQHF,TGTGCCAGCAGTTACTTCAGTTCAGGGGGCAATCAGCCCCAGCATTTT
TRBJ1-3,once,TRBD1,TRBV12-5,CASGITTGLASGNTIYF,TGTGCTAGTGGTATAACGACAGGGCTGGCCTCTGGAAACACCATATATTTT
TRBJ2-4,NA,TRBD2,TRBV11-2,CASSSPSGGEKNIQYF,TGTGCCAGCAGCTCACCTAGCGGGGGGGAGAAAAACATTCAGTACTTC
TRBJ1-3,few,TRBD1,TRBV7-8,CASSYRGSGNTIYF,TGTGCCAGCAGTTACAGGGGGTCTGGAAACACCATATATTTT
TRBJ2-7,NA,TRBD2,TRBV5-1,CASSLTSGSTEQYF,TGCGCCAGCAGCTTAACTAGCGGGAGTACTGAGCAGTACTTC
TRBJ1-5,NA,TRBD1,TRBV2,CASLGEGTGNQPQHF,TGTGCCAGCTTAGGGGAGGGGACAGGGAATCAGCCCCAGCATTTT
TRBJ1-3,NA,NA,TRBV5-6,CASSLLGHRSSGNTIYF,TGTGCCAGCAGCTTGCTTGGACACCGCAGCTCTGGAAACACCATATATTTT
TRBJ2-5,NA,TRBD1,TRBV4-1,CASRPTGGGETQYF,TGCGCCAGCAGGCCGACAGGGGGCGGGGAGACCCAGTACTTC